This entry is about one T cell receptor (beta chain). CDR3 length: 14 residues. The junction had 5 bases not matched to a gene; V was cut back by 6 bases and J by 4 bases. Germline values: CDR1 MNHEY, CDR2 SVGAGI. This sample is part of a study of shared clonotypes between healthy human individuals. TCRdb keeps only in-frame clones here, not all; method: immunoSEQ multiplex PCR. The sample holds roughly 2.4 million clones, 90% to 96% seen once. The origin of this receptor is a man aged 18 to 29 in good health. The sample comprised naive CD4+ T cells sorted from blood. Subset defined: CD45RA+ positively selected. This chain links TRBV6-5 with TRBJ2-1, with TRBD2 matching over 8 bases. CDR3 amino acids: CASRPLAEYNEQFF. CDR3 in DNA: TGTGCCAGCAGACCACTAGCGGAGTACAATGAGCAGTTCTTC.